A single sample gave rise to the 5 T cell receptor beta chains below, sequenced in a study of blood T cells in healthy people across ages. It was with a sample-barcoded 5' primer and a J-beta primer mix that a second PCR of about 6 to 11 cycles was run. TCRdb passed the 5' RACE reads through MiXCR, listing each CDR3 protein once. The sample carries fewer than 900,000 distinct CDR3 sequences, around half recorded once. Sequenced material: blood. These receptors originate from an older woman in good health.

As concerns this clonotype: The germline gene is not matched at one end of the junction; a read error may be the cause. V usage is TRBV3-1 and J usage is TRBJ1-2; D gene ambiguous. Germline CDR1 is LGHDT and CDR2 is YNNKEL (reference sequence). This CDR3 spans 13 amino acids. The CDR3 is CASGQTRGNGYTF. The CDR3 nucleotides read TGTGCCAGCGGCCAGACTAGAGGGAATGGCTACACCTTC.

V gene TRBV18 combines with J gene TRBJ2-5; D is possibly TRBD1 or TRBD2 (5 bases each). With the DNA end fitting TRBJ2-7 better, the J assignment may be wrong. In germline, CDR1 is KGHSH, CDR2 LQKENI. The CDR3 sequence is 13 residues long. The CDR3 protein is CASSRDAGYEQYF. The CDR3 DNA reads TGTGCCAGCTCACGGGACGCAGGCTACGAGCAGTACTTC.

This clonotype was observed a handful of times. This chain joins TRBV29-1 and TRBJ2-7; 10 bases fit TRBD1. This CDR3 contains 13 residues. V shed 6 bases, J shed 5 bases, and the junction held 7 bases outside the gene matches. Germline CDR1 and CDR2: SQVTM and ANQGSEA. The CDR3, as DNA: TGCAGCGTCCGACAGGGGGCGCGGAACGAGCAGTACTTC. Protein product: CSVRQGARNEQYF.

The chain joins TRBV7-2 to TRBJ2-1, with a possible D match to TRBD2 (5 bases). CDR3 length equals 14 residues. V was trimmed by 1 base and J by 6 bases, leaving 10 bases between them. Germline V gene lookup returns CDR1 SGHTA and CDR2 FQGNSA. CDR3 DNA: TGTGCCAGCAGCTTAGTGGTAGCGTCCAATGAGCAGTTCTTC. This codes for CASSLVVASNEQFF.

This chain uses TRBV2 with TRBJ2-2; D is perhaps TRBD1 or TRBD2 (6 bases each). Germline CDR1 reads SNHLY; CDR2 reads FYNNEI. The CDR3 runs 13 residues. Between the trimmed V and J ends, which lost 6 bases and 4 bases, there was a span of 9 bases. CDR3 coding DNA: TGTGCCAGCAGAGGAGGGGGCACCGGGGAGCTGTTTTTT. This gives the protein CASRGGGTGELFF. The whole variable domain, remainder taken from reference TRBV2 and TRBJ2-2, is EPEVTQTPSHQVTQMGQEVILRCVPISNHLYFYWYRQILGQKVEFLVSFYNNEISEKSEIFDDQFSVERPDGSNFTLKIRSTKLEDSAMYFCASRGGGTGELFFGEGSRLTVL.